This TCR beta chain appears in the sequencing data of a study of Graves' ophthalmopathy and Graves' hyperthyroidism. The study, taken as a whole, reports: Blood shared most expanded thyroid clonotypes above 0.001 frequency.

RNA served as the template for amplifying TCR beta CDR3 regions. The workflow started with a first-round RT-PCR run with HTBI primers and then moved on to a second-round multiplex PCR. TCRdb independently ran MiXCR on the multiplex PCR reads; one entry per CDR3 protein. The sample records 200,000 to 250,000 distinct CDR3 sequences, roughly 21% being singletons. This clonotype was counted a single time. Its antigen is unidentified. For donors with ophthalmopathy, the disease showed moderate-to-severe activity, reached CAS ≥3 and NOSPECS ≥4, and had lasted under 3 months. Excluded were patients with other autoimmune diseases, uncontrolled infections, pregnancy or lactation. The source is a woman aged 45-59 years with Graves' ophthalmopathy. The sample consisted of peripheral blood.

Written as DNA, the CDR3 is TGTGCCAGCAGCTTAGCGGCGGGACAGGGGACTGAAGCTTTCTTT. Amino acids: CASSLAAGQGTEAFF. The J gene is TRBJ1-1, the V gene TRBV7-2, with TRBD1 matching over 10 bases. The J segment lost 5 bases and the V segment lost 0 bases, leaving 3 bases of the junction unmatched. Looked up from germline, CDR1 is SGHTA and CDR2 is FQGNSA. The CDR3 contains 15 residues. Full variable domain (rest looked up from reference TRBV7-2 and TRBJ1-1): GAGVSQSPSNKVTEKGKDVELRCDPISGHTALYWYRQSLGQGLEFLIYFQGNSAPDKSGLPSDRFSAERTGGSVSTLTIQRTQQEDSAVYLCASSLAAGQGTEAFFGQGTRLTVV.